This TCR beta chain was captured in a study of post-analysis software for immune sequencing data (dated by TCRdb to between 2015 and 2017). Some background on the complete study: Relapsing-remitting, secondary progressive and progressive-relapsing multiple sclerosis were recorded as disease courses, and subtype annotation was lacking for some patients. Patient repertoires were compared against over ten previously published healthy control repertoires from donors aged roughly 6 to 26 years. A subset of samples was prepared in parallel using single-end sample barcoding, then pooled and co-amplified after Illumina adapter ligation.

In the case of this clonotype: Its cognate antigen has yet to be identified. Qualities for individual bases were not recorded, and no much larger clone is one base off.

Broad study findings and their caveats: Significantly higher frequencies in patients than in controls were found for several TRBV segments, including TRBV5-6, TRBV5-1 and TRBV20-1. When samples were clustered directly using the F measure, samples prepared in the same batch co-clustered strongly, which prompted a batch-effect correction. The multiple sclerosis patient group was slightly younger than the control group. Normalized Chao1 diversity was significantly lower in multiple sclerosis patients than controls, suggesting substantial peripheral T-cell clonal expansion.

The germline V end is reduced by 5 bases and the J end by 6 bases; junction bases left unmatched: 9. The CDR3 starts with the cysteine, ends with the phenylalanine, and has 13 residues. The retained sequence is limited to the CDR3, 39 bases, with the frame set at the first base. Based on the germline V gene (reference sequence), the CDR1 and CDR2 sequences are DFQATT and SNEGSKA. The library relied on PCR. Instrument used: Illumina HiSeq 2500. To reduce PCR and sequencing biases, unique molecular identifiers were built into the TCR beta cDNA libraries. Per 1 to 10 million input T cells, roughly 500,000 cDNA molecules were obtained, such that each molecule approximated one T cell. The patient libraries were prepared and sequenced with the same protocol used for the earlier healthy control dataset. Samples belonging to the same batch were prepared together, multiplexed and sequenced on a shared HiSeq lane. Per the source publication's procedure: MIGEC handled the raw barcoded reads, throwing out single-read molecular identifier groups before consensus assembly and CDR3 extraction. VDJtools was used for post-analysis of the clonotype tables, with diversity normalized by down-sampling every dataset to the smallest sample size. To correct batch-related cross-sample contamination, repertoire overlap clustering matched CDR3 amino acid sequences but not nucleotide sequences. TCRdb ran its own pipeline on the public reads, namely fastp trimming at Q25 and MiXCR clone calling, and kept in-frame beta chains. Rows with one shared CDR3 protein collapse into an entry with the most common genes and DNA. TCRdb, rather than the study authors, made the V and J calls. The sample table holds roughly 600,000 distinct CDR3 sequences, of which roughly two fifths were seen once. 1.5% to 2% of the sample belongs to the ten largest clones.

TCR beta repertoires were profiled from peripheral blood of about a dozen young patients with multiple sclerosis to demonstrate the VDJtools post-analysis software. Multiple sclerosis patients were children and adolescents aged roughly 6 to 16 years. The rearrangement combines TRBV20-1 with TRBJ1-1, with 7 middle bases fitting TRBD1. The clonotype comes from a girl aged 5-17 years with multiple sclerosis. The specimen sequenced was blood. The CDR3 sequence is CSAPTTGTPEAFF. The nucleotide sequence is TGCAGTGCTCCGACGACAGGGACACCTGAAGCTTTCTTT.